The 32 T cell receptor beta chains below come from one sample, sequenced in a study of OX40 agonist ivuxolimab in advanced cancers. TCRdb's table, derived via immunoSEQ multiplex PCR, lists solely in-frame clones and lacks some. Found here are over 85,000 clones, roughly 91% of them singletons; the top ten hold roughly 0.31%. The sample consisted of CD4+ or CD8+ T cells sorted from blood, taken in a trial of the OX40 agonist ivuxolimab. These receptors originate from an adult with an advanced solid tumor such as melanoma, head and neck, liver or kidney cancer.

J is TRBJ2-4 and V is TRBV7-2; the D gene is possibly TRBD2 (6 bases). V lost 1 base and J lost 6, with 10 bases in between. Looked up from germline, CDR1 is SGHTA and CDR2 is FQGNSA. CDR3 length: 14 amino acids. The CDR3 region is CASSLGPAGNIQYF. DNA of the CDR3: TGTGCCAGCAGCTTAGGTCCAGCGGGAAACATTCAGTACTTC.

This chain connects TRBV7-2 to TRBJ2-3; D possibly corresponds to TRBD2 (6 bases). V lost 5 bases, J lost 1 base, and 16 bases lay in between. Germline lookup yields CDR1 SGHTA and CDR2 FQGNSA. This CDR3 contains 16 residues. This CDR3 reads CASSPWTIAGTDTQYF. CDR3 DNA sequence: TGTGCCAGCAGCCCGTGGACTATAGCGGGCACAGATACGCAGTATTTT.

The sample holds a few counts of this clone. The V call is TRBV10-3, the J call TRBJ2-5; no firm D call. V was shortened by 4 bases and J by 4 bases, with 13 bases between the two germline ends. CDR3 length: 14 amino acids. Germline V gene lookup returns CDR1 ENHRY and CDR2 SYGVKD. The CDR3 here is CAISGALVAETQYF. CDR3 DNA sequence: TGTGCCATCAGTGGGGCTCTAGTAGCAGAGACCCAGTACTTC.

V is TRBV18 and J is TRBJ2-1; D unresolved. The CDR3 length is 16 residues. The V end was cut by 3 bases, the J end by 0 bases, with 12 bases between. Germline V gene data show CDR1 as KGHSH and CDR2 as LQKENI. The CDR3 nucleotides read TGTGCCAGCTCACCGCGGTGGGTCCGCTCCTACAATGAGCAGTTCTTC. Protein sequence: CASSPRWVRSYNEQFF.

The chain is built from TRBV5-4 and TRBJ2-4; 8 bases align to TRBD2. V lost 4 bases to trimming and J lost 6 bases; unmatched junction nucleotides: 12. Per germline, CDR1 SGHNT and CDR2 YYREEE (reference sequence). This CDR3 comprises 16 residues. This chain's CDR3 is CASSPDRATSGNIQYF. CDR3 coding DNA: TGTGCCAGCAGCCCCGATAGGGCCACTAGCGGAAACATTCAGTACTTC.

This chain links TRBV29-1 with TRBJ2-1; 7 bases map to TRBD1. CDR1 and CDR2 from the germline V gene are SQVTM and ANQGSEA. The CDR3 covers 14 residues. V dropped 3 bases and J dropped 9; count of bases not matched to a gene: 11. In DNA, the CDR3 is TGCAGCGTTGACAGGCAGGGGGTTTTGAGTGAGCAGTTCTTC. Translating it yields CSVDRQGVLSEQFF.

This sequence joins TRBV11-3 and TRBJ2-3; 8 bases align to TRBD1. V trimming: 4 bases; J trimming: 3 bases; junction bases outside the gene matches: 6. The CDR3 is 15 amino acids. Germline V gene sequence: CDR1 SGHNT, CDR2 YENEEA. The CDR3 DNA follows: TGTGCCAGCAGCTCTGGACAGGGTAGGACAGATACGCAGTATTTT. It yields the protein CASSSGQGRTDTQYF. Complete variable domain (other parts from reference TRBV11-3 and TRBJ2-3): EAGVVQSPRYKIIEKKQPVAFWCNPISGHNTLYWYLQNLGQGPELLIRYENEEAVDDSQLPKDRFSAERLKGVDSTLKIQPAELGDSAVYLCASSSGQGRTDTQYFGPGTRLTVL.

V and J are TRBV28 and TRBJ2-5; D is perhaps TRBD1 (7 bases). The V and J ends lost 3 bases and 7 bases respectively, with 21 bases between them. This CDR3 region has 16 residues. Germline CDR1 and CDR2: MDHEN and SYDVKM. CDR3 in amino acids: CASSFIRAGGSLTQYF. The CDR3 region has the DNA TGTGCCAGCAGTTTTATACGGGCAGGGGGGAGCCTGACCCAGTACTTC.

The chain recombines TRBV7-9 with TRBJ2-2, with a weak D call TRBD1 (6 bases). Trimming stripped 7 bases from V and 7 bases from J, with 16 bases between. Germline V lookup: CDR1 SEHNR, CDR2 FQNEAQ (reference sequence). This CDR3 comprises 14 residues. This chain's CDR3 is CASIQTGYIGELFF. The CDR3 DNA is TGTGCCAGCATACAAACAGGGTACATCGGGGAGCTGTTTTTT. Variable domain in full (rest from reference TRBV7-9 and TRBJ2-2): DTGVSQNPRHKITKRGQNVTFRCDPISEHNRLYWYRQTLGQGPEFLTYFQNEAQLEKSRLLSDRFSAERPKGSFSTLEIQRTEQGDSAMYLCASIQTGYIGELFFGEGSRLTVL.

This chain joins TRBV6-6 and TRBJ1-1; a possible D gene is TRBD1 (5 bases). V was shortened by 1 base and J by 1 base, with 13 bases between the two germline ends. Looked up from germline, CDR1 is MNHNY and CDR2 is SVGAGI (reference sequence). The CDR3 has 16 residues. CDR3 region: CASSYFVGRANTEAFF. The CDR3 region has the DNA TGTGCCAGCAGTTACTTCGTGGGCAGGGCGAACACTGAAGCTTTCTTT.

The chain links TRBV5-4 to TRBJ2-7; D may be TRBD2 (5 bases). The CDR3 contains 14 residues. Trimming took 4 bases from V and 0 from J, leaving 11 bases between them. The germline V gene encodes CDR1 SGHNT and CDR2 YYREEE (reference sequence). DNA for the CDR3: TGTGCCAGCAGCAGAGCGGTTAGCTCCTACGAGCAGTACTTC. It yields the protein CASSRAVSSYEQYF.

The V gene is TRBV28, the J gene TRBJ1-1; TRBD1 matches at 8 bases. V shed 7 bases and J 4 bases; nucleotides not matched to a gene: 14. The germline CDR1 and CDR2 sequences are MDHEN and SYDVKM. This CDR3 comprises 16 residues. CDR3 sequence (DNA): TGTGCCAGCACCACGGGGGCGCCAGGGGGCCCCACTGAAGCTTTCTTT. Its protein product is CASTTGAPGGPTEAFF. Complete variable domain (other parts from reference TRBV28 and TRBJ1-1): DVKVTQSSRYLVKRTGEKVFLECVQDMDHENMFWYRQDPGLGLRLIYFSYDVKMKEKGDIPEGYSVSREKKERFSLILESASTNQTSMYLCASTTGAPGGPTEAFFGQGTRLTVV.

The chain joins TRBV12-5 to TRBJ1-2; TRBD1 is a possible D gene (5 bases). Germline CDR1 reads LGHNT; CDR2 reads FRNRAP. There are 14 residues in the CDR3. The germline V and J ends were trimmed by 2 bases and 4 bases, with 11 bases remaining between them. This CDR3 reads CASGLSTDPYGYTF. CDR3 coding DNA: TGTGCTAGTGGTTTGTCGACAGACCCCTATGGCTACACCTTC.

This clone was seen a handful of times. This chain uses TRBV21-1 with TRBJ2-3; no DNA check was done on the table's D call, TRBD1. TRBV21-1 is a known pseudogene. This CDR3 is 14 amino acids long. The CDR3 loop is CASSKTTRTDTQYF. DNA of the CDR3: TGTGCCAGCAGCAAAACCACCAGAACAGATACGCAGTATTTT.

V gene TRBV19 combines with J gene TRBJ2-1; 9 positions match TRBD1. The CDR3 consists of 15 residues. The V gene's germline CDR1 is LNHDA and CDR2 SQIVND (reference sequence). The trim removed 9 bases at V and 2 bases at J, leaving 8 bases unmatched. This CDR3 is CASQMTGGTYNEQFF. In nucleotides, the CDR3 is TGTGCCAGCCAGATGACAGGGGGAACCTACAATGAGCAGTTCTTC.

This chain joins TRBV14 and TRBJ2-1, with D hard to call. Germline lookup yields CDR1 SGHDN and CDR2 FVKESK. This CDR3 is 14 amino acids long. V lost 0 bases to trimming and J lost 13 bases, with 16 bases between them. Here the CDR3 DNA reads TGTGCCAGCAGCCAAGAAAGAGCCGCCAACACACAGTTCTTC. Protein: CASSQERAANTQFF.

The chain carries TRBV7-9 and TRBJ2-6; a possible D gene is TRBD1 (6 bases). V was cut by 1 base and J by 1 base, with 8 bases left in between. The CDR3 spans 16 residues. Germline loops: CDR1 SEHNR, CDR2 FQNEAQ (reference sequence). In nucleotides, the CDR3 is TGTGCCAGCAGCTTAGGGACAGTGTCTGGGGCCAACGTCCTGACTTTC. Its translation is CASSLGTVSGANVLTF. Full variable domain (rest looked up from reference TRBV7-9 and TRBJ2-6): DTGVSQNPRHKITKRGQNVTFRCDPISEHNRLYWYRQTLGQGPEFLTYFQNEAQLEKSRLLSDRFSAERPKGSFSTLEIQRTEQGDSAMYLCASSLGTVSGANVLTFGAGSRLTVL.

The chain links TRBV5-8 to TRBJ2-5, with a possible D match to TRBD1 (6 bases). The V gene's germline CDR1 is SGHTS and CDR2 YDEGEE. Trimming stripped 5 bases from V and 3 bases from J, with 14 bases between. This CDR3 region has 14 residues. CDR3 sequence reads: CASRKTGTEETQYF. CDR3 coding DNA: TGTGCCAGCAGAAAGACAGGAACTGAAGAGACCCAGTACTTC.

V usage is TRBV7-9 and J usage is TRBJ2-1; 12 bases align to TRBD2. V lost 3 bases to trimming and J lost 2 bases; unmatched junction nucleotides: 5. Per the germline V gene, CDR1 is SEHNR and CDR2 is FQNEAQ (reference sequence). The CDR3 extends over 17 amino acids. The CDR3, as DNA: TGTGCCAGCAGCTTTTCTAGCGGGAGGGTCACCTACAATGAGCAGTTCTTC. This translates into CASSFSSGRVTYNEQFF.

A remark on this clone: At the DNA level, this CDR3 is encoded by other sequences in the same sample as well. The chain carries TRBV18 and TRBJ2-7, with 8 nucleotides matching TRBD1. V lost 3 bases to trimming and J lost 3 bases; unmatched junction nucleotides: 4. Germline CDR1 KGHSH, CDR2 LQKENI. This CDR3 is 14 amino acids long. Here the CDR3 reads CASSPGTGGYEQYF. In nucleotides, the CDR3 is TGTGCCAGCTCACCCGGGACAGGAGGCTACGAGCAGTACTTC.

The CDR3 loop is CASSLITPLQGDGNEQFF. In nucleotides, the CDR3 is TGTGCCAGCAGCTTAATTACCCCCTTACAGGGGGATGGCAATGAGCAGTTCTTC. The rearrangement joins TRBV7-3 to TRBJ2-1; 8 nucleotides agree with TRBD1. Germline V gene data show CDR1 as SGHTA and CDR2 as FQGTGA. The CDR3 covers 18 residues. V lost 1 base, J lost 6 bases, and 14 bases stayed unmatched.

The gene calls are TRBV9 and TRBJ2-5, with 11 positions matching TRBD2. The length of the CDR3 is 17 residues. The V gene's germline CDR1 is SGDLS and CDR2 YYNGEE. Trimming removed 0 bases from V and 4 bases from J; junction bases left unmatched: 8. CDR3 region: CASSVGLAGTGGETQYF. In DNA form, the CDR3 reads TGTGCCAGCAGCGTAGGACTAGCGGGAACAGGGGGAGAGACCCAGTACTTC.

This chain uses TRBV28 with TRBJ1-2, with 7 positions matching TRBD1. The V gene end was trimmed by 7 bases and the J gene end by 8 bases; junction bases not matched to a gene: 10. CDR1 and CDR2 from the germline V gene are MDHEN and SYDVKM. CDR3 size: 13 residues. The CDR3 here is CASIPVRGLGYTF. Written as DNA, the CDR3 is TGTGCCAGCATCCCAGTAAGGGGGCTGGGCTACACCTTC.

The chain employs TRBV7-2 and TRBJ2-7; no firm D call. The V end lost 2 bases, the J end lost 2 bases, and 10 bases lay between the germline ends. Germline values: CDR1 SGHTA, CDR2 FQGNSA. This CDR3 is built from 14 residues. CDR3 DNA sequence: TGTGCCAGCAGCTTAACATATCTCCCCTACGAGCAGTACTTC. Its protein is CASSLTYLPYEQYF.

As to this clone: The same CDR3 can be traced to other DNA sequences in this sample. The chain joins TRBV9 to TRBJ2-5, with 10 bases aligning to TRBD2. With V trimmed by 0 bases and J by 5 bases, 4 bases remained unmatched. The germline gives CDR1 SGDLS, CDR2 YYNGEE. The CDR3 is 15 amino acids. The CDR3 coding sequence is TGTGCCAGCAGCGTAGGGCTAGCGGGAGTTGAGACCCAGTACTTC. This codes for CASSVGLAGVETQYF. The whole variable domain, filled in from reference TRBV9 and TRBJ2-5, reads DSGVTQTPKHLITATGQRVTLRCSPRSGDLSVYWYQQSLDQGLQFLIQYYNGEERAKGNILERFSAQQFPDLHSELNLSSLELGDSALYFCASSVGLAGVETQYFGPGTRLLVL.

The J gene is TRBJ1-3, the V gene TRBV6-5, with TRBD1 as a possible D gene (6 bases). V dropped 4 bases and J dropped 4 bases, with 11 bases sitting between them. The length of the CDR3 is 14 residues. Germline values: CDR1 MNHEY, CDR2 SVGAGI. Written as DNA, the CDR3 is TGTGCCAGCAGTTCCTGGACAGCAGGAAACACCATATATTTT. It encodes CASSSWTAGNTIYF.

V gene TRBV2 combines with J gene TRBJ2-3; D is unclear. The CDR3 loop spans 17 amino acids. The V gene lost 3 bases and the J gene lost 2 bases, with 18 bases spanning the gap. Germline V gene lookup returns CDR1 SNHLY and CDR2 FYNNEI. The CDR3 DNA reads as TGTGCCAGCAGTGATATTGGCTTTCAGGACCCCACAGATACGCAGTATTTT. It codes for CASSDIGFQDPTDTQYF.

This clone was seen once. The V call is TRBV5-4, the J call TRBJ1-1, with 8 bases matching TRBD1. CDR3 length: 18 amino acids. The V segment lost 4 bases and the J segment 4 bases; nucleotides outside the gene matches: 18. Germline CDR1 and CDR2: SGHNT and YYREEE (reference sequence). The CDR3 coding sequence is TGTGCCAGCAGCCCTGCAGGTGGACAGGGAGGGCCGGGCACTGAAGCTTTCTTT. It codes for CASSPAGGQGGPGTEAFF.

This chain joins TRBV19 and TRBJ2-5; a weak D match, TRBD1 (7 bases). The CDR3 contains 13 residues. Looked up from germline, CDR1 is LNHDA and CDR2 is SQIVND (reference sequence). Trimming shortened V by 8 bases and J by 6 bases, and 16 bases separated the two germline ends. The CDR3 sequence: CASGRQGGQTQYF. CDR3 nucleotide sequence: TGTGCCAGTGGCCGACAGGGAGGACAGACCCAGTACTTC.

The gene calls are TRBV21-1 and TRBJ2-7. TRBV21-1 is a documented pseudogene. The CDR3 has 10 residues. CDR3 sequence (DNA): TGTGCCAGCAGCCGGATCGAGCAGTACTTC. Translating gives CASSRIEQYF.

The chain links TRBV30 to TRBJ1-1; no clear D gene. Trimming removed 0 bases from V and 6 bases from J, with 8 bases in between. Per the germline V gene, CDR1 is GTSNPN and CDR2 is SVGIG (reference sequence). The CDR3 has 12 amino acids. CDR3 amino acids: CAWSVLVPEAFF. CDR3 in DNA: TGTGCCTGGAGTGTACTTGTTCCTGAAGCTTTCTTT.

J is TRBJ2-7 and V is TRBV7-2; D is perhaps TRBD2 (6 bases). V was trimmed by 1 base and J by 2 bases, leaving 12 bases between them. Germline CDR1 and CDR2: SGHTA and FQGNSA. The CDR3 sequence is 15 residues long. The CDR3 protein is CASSLDGGVTYEQYF. For the CDR3, the DNA is TGTGCCAGCAGCTTAGACGGGGGAGTTACCTACGAGCAGTACTTC.